These 17 T cell receptor beta chains were sequenced from one sample in a study of cytomegalovirus exposure and HLA in healthy donors (dated by TCRdb to about 2017). The library was prepared using the immunoSEQ multiplex PCR assay. TCRdb took this table from immuneACCESS and kept in-frame rearrangements with V and J called. Such tables lack part of the clones; where checked against another copy, unresolved V genes explain under half of the gap, and the rest is unexplained. The sample yields roughly 330,000 clones; about nine tenths were counted once. The top ten clonotypes cover 1% to 1.5% of the sample. The material sequenced was PBMCs. All receptors come from a woman in her thirties in good health and CMV-seropositive.

V usage is TRBV30 and J usage is TRBJ1-1; tentative D call: TRBD1 (5 bases). Between the trimmed V and J ends, which lost 5 bases and 1 base, there was a span of 5 bases. The CDR3 consists of 11 residues. The germline V gene encodes CDR1 GTSNPN and CDR2 SVGIG (reference sequence). In nucleotides, the CDR3 is TGTGCCTGGGGACAGAACACTGAAGCTTTCTTT. Encoded protein: CAWGQNTEAFF.

J is TRBJ1-4 and V is TRBV7-2, with D unclear. Looked up from germline, CDR1 is SGHTA and CDR2 is FQGNSA. V lost 1 base and J lost 7, with 13 bases in between. The CDR3 is 15 amino acids. In DNA form, the CDR3 reads TGTGCCAGCAGCTTAGTGGGCGGGTTCGGTGAAAAACTGTTTTTT. Amino acids: CASSLVGGFGEKLFF.

V and J are TRBV7-6 and TRBJ1-1; 7 bases map to TRBD1. Per the germline V gene, CDR1 is SGHVS and CDR2 is FNYEAQ. With 5 bases clipped from V and 1 base from J, the junction kept 4 bases outside the gene matches. This CDR3 spans 14 amino acids. In DNA form, the CDR3 reads TGTGCCAGCAGCCCCGGGGACAGGAACACTGAAGCTTTCTTT. Protein sequence: CASSPGDRNTEAFF.

In its sample, this clone was seen a few times. This specimen includes other DNA sequences encoding the same CDR3. V gene TRBV5-1 combines with J gene TRBJ1-1, with D possibly TRBD1 on 5 matching bases. Trimming took off 2 bases at V and 1 base at J, with 9 bases between the two ends. This CDR3 has 14 residues. The germline gives CDR1 SGHRS, CDR2 YFSETQ. The CDR3 spells CASSFPGANTEAFF. Written as DNA, the CDR3 is TGCGCCAGCAGCTTTCCTGGGGCGAACACTGAAGCTTTCTTT. The full variable domain, in which reference TRBV5-1 and TRBJ1-1 provide the parts outside the CDR3, is KAGVTQTPRYLIKTRGQQVTLSCSPISGHRSVSWYQQTPGQGLQFLFEYFSETQRNKGNFPGRFSGRQFSNSRSEMNVSTLELGDSALYLCASSFPGANTEAFFGQGTRLTVV.

The J gene is TRBJ2-7, the V gene TRBV7-2, with D possibly TRBD2 on 7 matching bases. CDR1 is SGHTA, CDR2 FQGNSA, per germline. There are 14 residues in the CDR3. The V end was cut by 7 bases, the J end by 4 bases, with 17 bases between. Written as DNA, the CDR3 is TGTGCCAGCACCCTAGGGGGGGCTGGTTACGAGCAGTACTTC. Its translation: CASTLGGAGYEQYF. Full variable domain (missing parts from reference TRBV7-2 and TRBJ2-7): GAGVSQSPSNKVTEKGKDVELRCDPISGHTALYWYRQSLGQGLEFLIYFQGNSAPDKSGLPSDRFSAERTGGSVSTLTIQRTQQEDSAVYLCASTLGGAGYEQYFGPGTRLTVT.

The V gene is TRBV6-5, the J gene TRBJ1-4, with TRBD1 identical over 9 bases. This CDR3 is built from 15 residues. CDR1 and CDR2 from the germline V gene are MNHEY and SVGAGI. V shed 5 bases and J 5 bases; nucleotides not matched to a gene: 6. The CDR3 DNA sequence: TGTGCCAGCAGTCAGACCGGGACAGGGAATGAAAAACTGTTTTTT. Protein: CASSQTGTGNEKLFF.

The CDR3 DNA reads as TGTGCCAGCAGTGAAGGGGCCGGGACCCTCTACGAGCAGTACTTC. Translating it yields CASSEGAGTLYEQYF. J is TRBJ2-7 and V is TRBV6-1, with D perhaps TRBD1 or TRBD2 (5 bases each). The germline CDR1 and CDR2 sequences are MNHNS and SASEGT. V was clipped by 1 base and J by 3 bases, with 13 bases between them. The CDR3 runs to 15 residues.

The CDR3 is CAAAINYGYTF. Written as DNA, the CDR3 is TGTGCCGCGGCAATTAACTATGGCTACACCTTC. The chain joins TRBV28 to TRBJ1-2; D gene uncertain. Germline values: CDR1 MDHEN, CDR2 SYDVKM. The CDR3 is 11 amino acids. V was clipped by 11 bases and J by 1 base, with 8 bases between them.

J is TRBJ2-2 and V is TRBV30, with 9 nucleotides matching TRBD1. The J segment lost 5 bases and the V segment lost 2 bases, leaving 9 bases of the junction unmatched. The CDR3 contains 16 residues. Germline V gene data show CDR1 as GTSNPN and CDR2 as SVGIG (reference sequence). The CDR3 is CAWSLGQGRKTGELFF. The CDR3 nucleotides are TGTGCCTGGAGTCTGGGACAGGGCCGGAAAACCGGGGAGCTGTTTTTT.

The chain carries TRBV5-1 and TRBJ2-7; 8 positions match TRBD2. V shed 0 bases, J shed 1 base, and the junction held 6 bases outside the gene matches. The CDR3 extends over 16 amino acids. CDR1 is SGHRS, CDR2 YFSETQ, per germline. The CDR3 region has the DNA TGCGCCAGCAGCTTGGTGGTAGCGGGACAATCCTACGAGCAGTACTTC. It encodes CASSLVVAGQSYEQYF.

This clone was counted a few times. The chain employs TRBV5-1 and TRBJ1-4; D uncertain. CDR3 length: 13 amino acids. Germline-derived CDR1 and CDR2 are SGHRS and YFSETQ. V was cut by 9 bases and J by 5 bases, with 14 bases left in between. The CDR3 spells CATRRADNEKLFF. In DNA, the CDR3 is TGCGCCACGCGGAGGGCGGACAATGAAAAACTGTTTTTT.

The V gene is TRBV29-1, the J gene TRBJ2-1; 7 positions agree with TRBD1. V was pared by 6 bases and J by 3 bases, with 5 bases of the junction left unmatched. CDR3 size: 13 residues. The germline V gene encodes CDR1 SQVTM and CDR2 ANQGSEA. For the CDR3, the DNA is TGCAGCGTAGCCAGACAGGGCTACAATGAGCAGTTCTTC. The encoded protein is CSVARQGYNEQFF.

V gene TRBV9 combines with J gene TRBJ2-3; weak D call: TRBD2 (5 bases). The V and J ends lost 4 bases and 0 bases respectively, with 15 bases between them. Germline V lookup: CDR1 SGDLS, CDR2 YYNGEE. The CDR3 consists of 16 residues. CDR3 coding DNA: TGTGCCAGCAGCTCTTACGAGGGCGGTAGCACAGATACGCAGTATTTT. It codes for CASSSYEGGSTDTQYF.

The V call is TRBV2, the J call TRBJ1-5; D remains ambiguous. The CDR3 length is 17 residues. Germline V lookup: CDR1 SNHLY, CDR2 FYNNEI. The V and J ends lost 4 bases and 0 bases respectively, with 16 bases between them. CDR3: CASSAALSSDSNQPQHF. CDR3 DNA sequence: TGTGCCAGCAGTGCTGCCCTCTCTTCTGATAGCAATCAGCCCCAGCATTTT. The full variable domain, rest sourced from reference TRBV2 and TRBJ1-5, is EPEVTQTPSHQVTQMGQEVILRCVPISNHLYFYWYRQILGQKVEFLVSFYNNEISEKSEIFDDQFSVERPDGSNFTLKIRSTKLEDSAMYFCASSAALSSDSNQPQHFGDGTRLSIL.

This clone occurred a few times. This same CDR3 is encoded by further DNA sequences in the sample. V usage is TRBV13 and J usage is TRBJ2-7; unclear D gene. CDR3 length equals 12 residues. Per germline, CDR1 PRHDT and CDR2 FYEKMQ (reference sequence). The V gene lost 0 bases and the J gene lost 4 bases, with 4 bases spanning the gap. This CDR3 reads CASSLGRYEQYF. The CDR3 nucleotides read TGTGCCAGCAGCTTAGGACGATACGAGCAGTACTTC.

The genes are TRBV19 and TRBJ2-7; possible D gene TRBD2, 6 bases. The CDR3 is 13 amino acids. Looked up from germline, CDR1 is LNHDA and CDR2 is SQIVND (reference sequence). The ends were cut back, 4 bases at V and 4 bases at J, with 11 bases in the middle. CDR3 sequence (DNA): TGTGCCAGTAGTACGGGACTCACATACGAGCAGTACTTC. It yields the protein CASSTGLTYEQYF.

The genes are TRBV28 and TRBJ2-7, with D possibly being TRBD2 (7 bases). The germline V gene has CDR1 MDHEN and CDR2 SYDVKM. Trimming stripped 7 bases from V and 4 bases from J, with 17 bases between. The CDR3 extends over 14 amino acids. CDR3 protein: CASTLGGRLYEQYF. In DNA form, the CDR3 reads TGTGCCAGCACCCTGGGGGGGCGCCTTTACGAGCAGTACTTC. Supplemented by reference TRBV28 and TRBJ2-7, the full variable domain reads DVKVTQSSRYLVKRTGEKVFLECVQDMDHENMFWYRQDPGLGLRLIYFSYDVKMKEKGDIPEGYSVSREKKERFSLILESASTNQTSMYLCASTLGGRLYEQYFGPGTRLTVT.